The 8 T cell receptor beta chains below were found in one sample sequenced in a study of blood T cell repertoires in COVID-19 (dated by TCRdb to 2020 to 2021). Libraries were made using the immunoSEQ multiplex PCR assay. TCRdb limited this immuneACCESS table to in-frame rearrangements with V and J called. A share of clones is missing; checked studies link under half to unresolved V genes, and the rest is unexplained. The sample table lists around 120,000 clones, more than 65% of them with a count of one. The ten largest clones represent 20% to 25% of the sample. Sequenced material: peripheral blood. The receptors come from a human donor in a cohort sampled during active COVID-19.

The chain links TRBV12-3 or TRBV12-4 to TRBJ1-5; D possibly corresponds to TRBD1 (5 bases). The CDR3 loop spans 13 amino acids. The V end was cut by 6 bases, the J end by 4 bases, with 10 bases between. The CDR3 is CASSLQGNQPQHF. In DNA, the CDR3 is TGTGCCAGCAGCCTCCAGGGTAATCAGCCCCAGCATTTT.

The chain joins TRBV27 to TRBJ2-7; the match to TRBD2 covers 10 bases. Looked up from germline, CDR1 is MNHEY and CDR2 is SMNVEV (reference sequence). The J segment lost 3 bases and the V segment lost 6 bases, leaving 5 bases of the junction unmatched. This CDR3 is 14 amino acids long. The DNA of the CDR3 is TGTGCCAGCAGCCAGACTAGCGGGCTCTACGAGCAGTACTTC. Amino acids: CASSQTSGLYEQYF.

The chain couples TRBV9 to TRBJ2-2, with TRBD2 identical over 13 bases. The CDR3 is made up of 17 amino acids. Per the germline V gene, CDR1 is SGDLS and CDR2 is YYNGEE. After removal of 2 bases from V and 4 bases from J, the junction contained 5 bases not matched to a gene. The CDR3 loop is CASSVTSGGARTGELFF. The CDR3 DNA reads TGTGCCAGCAGCGTTACTAGCGGGGGGGCTCGCACCGGGGAGCTGTTTTTT.

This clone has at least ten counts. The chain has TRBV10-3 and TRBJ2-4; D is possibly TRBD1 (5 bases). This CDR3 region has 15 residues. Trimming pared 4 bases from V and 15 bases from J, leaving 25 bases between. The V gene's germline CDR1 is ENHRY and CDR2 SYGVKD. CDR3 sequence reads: CAISAGPRKGFVRYF. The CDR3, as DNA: TGTGCCATCAGTGCTGGCCCACGGAAGGGGTTCGTCCGGTACTTC.

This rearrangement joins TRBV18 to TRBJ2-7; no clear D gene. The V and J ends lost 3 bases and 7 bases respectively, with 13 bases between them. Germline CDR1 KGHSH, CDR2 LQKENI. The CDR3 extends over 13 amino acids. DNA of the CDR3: TGTGCCAGCTCACCGACGAGAGAGGTGGAGCAGTACTTC. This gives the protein CASSPTREVEQYF.

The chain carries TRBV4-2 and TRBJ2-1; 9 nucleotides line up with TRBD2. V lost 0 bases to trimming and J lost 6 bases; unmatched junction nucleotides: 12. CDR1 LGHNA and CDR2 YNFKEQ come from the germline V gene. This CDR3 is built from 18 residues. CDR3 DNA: TGTGCCAGCAGCCAAGATCTGACTGGGGCGGGAGGGTTCAATGAGCAGTTCTTC. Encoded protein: CASSQDLTGAGGFNEQFF.

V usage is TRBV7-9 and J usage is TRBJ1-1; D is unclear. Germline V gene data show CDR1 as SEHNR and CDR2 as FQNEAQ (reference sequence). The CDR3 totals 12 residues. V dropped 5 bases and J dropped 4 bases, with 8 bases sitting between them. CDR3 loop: CASSPTSTEAFF. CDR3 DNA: TGTGCCAGCAGCCCTACCTCCACTGAAGCTTTCTTT.

Here the CDR3 DNA reads TGCGCCAGCAGCCGAAATTCCGGGGGGGCCGGTGATGAGCAGTTCTTC. Translating gives CASSRNSGGAGDEQFF. The chain is built from TRBV5-1 and TRBJ2-1; TRBD2 matches at 8 bases. The germline V gene has CDR1 SGHRS and CDR2 YFSETQ. The CDR3 is 16 amino acids. V trimming: 4 bases; J trimming: 8 bases; junction bases outside the gene matches: 14.